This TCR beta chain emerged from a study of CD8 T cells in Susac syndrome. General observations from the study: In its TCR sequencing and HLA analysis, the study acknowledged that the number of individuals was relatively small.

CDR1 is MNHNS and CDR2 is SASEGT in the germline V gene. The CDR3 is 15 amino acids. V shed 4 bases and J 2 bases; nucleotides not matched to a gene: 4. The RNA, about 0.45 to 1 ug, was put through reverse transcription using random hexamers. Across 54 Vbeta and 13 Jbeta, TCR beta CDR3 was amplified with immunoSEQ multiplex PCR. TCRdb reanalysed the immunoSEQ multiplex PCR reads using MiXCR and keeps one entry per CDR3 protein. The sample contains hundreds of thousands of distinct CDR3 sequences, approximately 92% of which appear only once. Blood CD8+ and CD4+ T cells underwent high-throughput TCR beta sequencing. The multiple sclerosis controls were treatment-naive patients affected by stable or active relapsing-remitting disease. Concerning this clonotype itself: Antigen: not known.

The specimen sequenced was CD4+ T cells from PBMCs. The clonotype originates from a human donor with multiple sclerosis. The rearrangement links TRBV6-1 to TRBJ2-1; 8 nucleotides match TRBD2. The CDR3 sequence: CASSGDGGAYNEQFF. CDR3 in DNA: TGTGCCAGCAGTGGAGACGGGGGGGCCTACAATGAGCAGTTCTTC.